This T cell receptor beta chain derives from a study of cytomegalovirus exposure and HLA in healthy donors. Study results and limitations: Presence/absence analysis assumed near-uniform sequencing depth across donors. Immune exposure was documented only through CMV serostatus. Analysis was carried out at a later point, and it linked a missense DCLRE1C variant to TCR beta V- and J-gene trimming. A later analysis showed that HLA-associated TCR beta chains had undergone more clonal expansion than equally common others.

Trimming cost V 5 bases and J 0 bases; bases outside gene matches: 4. Germline CDR1 SGHTA, CDR2 FQGTGA. This CDR3 contains 14 residues. It was with 60 Vbeta and 13 Jbeta primers that the PCR ran. Using immunoSEQ multiplex PCR, the repertoire was profiled, and TCRdb retains in-frame clones only, with some absent. The profile shows about 110,000 clones, 83% of them singletons. As to this clone: Its cognate antigen is unknown.

Sequencing used PBMCs. The V call is TRBV7-3, the J call TRBJ2-7; 7 bases line up with TRBD2. This clonotype originated in a man between 18 and 29 years old in good health and CMV-seronegative. The DNA for the CDR3 is TGTGCCAGCAGCCCGCGGACTAGCTCCTACGAGCAGTACTTC. As protein: CASSPRTSSYEQYF.